These 8 T cell receptor beta chains share one sample of origin, sequenced in a study of cytomegalovirus exposure and HLA in healthy donors. A multiplex PCR was run with 60 Vbeta primers and 13 Jbeta primers. Sequencing was performed with immunoSEQ multiplex PCR; in TCRdb, only in-frame clones are kept and a portion is missing. The profile shows around 150,000 clones, around 76% of them singletons. The sample was PBMCs. The receptors were gathered from a female donor in good health and CMV-seronegative.

J is TRBJ2-7 and V is TRBV6-1, with no clear D. The CDR3 is 13 amino acids. CDR1 MNHNS and CDR2 SASEGT come from the germline V gene. V shed 0 bases and J shed 4 bases, with 7 bases lying between them. CDR3 region: CASSEALLYEQYF. CDR3 sequence (DNA): TGTGCCAGCAGTGAAGCACTTCTTTACGAGCAGTACTTC.

This clone was counted a few times. The chain joins TRBV10-3 to TRBJ2-2; possible D gene TRBD2, 5 bases. Germline assignment: CDR1 ENHRY and CDR2 SYGVKD. V lost 10 bases to trimming and J lost 0 bases, with 12 bases between them. The CDR3 covers 14 residues. The CDR3 DNA is TGTGCCACCGCCGGGGATCCGAACACCGGGGAGCTGTTTTTT. Translating it yields CATAGDPNTGELFF.

The gene calls are TRBV5-1 and TRBJ1-2; D remains unclear. V lost 0 bases, J lost 0 bases, and 12 bases lay in between. The CDR3 is 16 residues long. CDR1 and CDR2 (germline): SGHRS, YFSETQ. DNA for the CDR3: TGCGCCAGCAGCTTGGCCCCCCAGCGGACTAACTATGGCTACACCTTC. It translates to CASSLAPQRTNYGYTF.

V and J are TRBV6-5 and TRBJ2-1; 13 bases are a match to TRBD2. Germline CDR1 and CDR2: MNHEY and SVGAGI. The CDR3 is made up of 15 amino acids. V gave up 8 bases and J gave up 8 bases; unmatched junction bases: 9. The CDR3 region is CASGRLAGGLDEQFF. As DNA, the CDR3 is TGTGCCAGCGGAAGACTAGCGGGGGGCCTCGATGAGCAGTTCTTC.

The chain carries TRBV7-9 and TRBJ1-1; no firm D call. The V end lost 3 bases, the J end lost 0 bases, and 8 bases lay between the germline ends. CDR3 length: 14 amino acids. CDR1 and CDR2 from the germline V gene are SEHNR and FQNEAQ (reference sequence). CDR3 in DNA: TGTGCCAGCAGCTTTCCTTGGCTGAACACTGAAGCTTTCTTT. Translated: CASSFPWLNTEAFF.

The chain uses TRBV27 and TRBJ2-5, with 7 bases aligning to TRBD1. Germline CDR1 is MNHEY and CDR2 is SMNVEV (reference sequence). V lost 5 bases, J lost 6 bases, and 21 bases stayed unmatched. The CDR3 runs 18 residues. CDR3 sequence: CASSPHRQGRLVPKTQYF. CDR3 bases: TGTGCCAGCAGTCCGCACCGACAGGGCCGGCTTGTCCCAAAGACCCAGTACTTC.

This chain connects TRBV6-6 to TRBJ2-7; TRBD1 aligns across 8 bases. Germline values: CDR1 MNHNY, CDR2 SVGAGI (reference sequence). V lost 4 bases to trimming and J lost 2 bases; unmatched junction nucleotides: 10. CDR3 length equals 16 residues. The CDR3 is CASSSRTGTGPYEQYF. The DNA for the CDR3 is TGTGCCAGCAGTTCCCGAACCGGGACAGGTCCCTACGAGCAGTACTTC.

This clone occurred a few times. V and J are TRBV5-1 and TRBJ2-3; possible D gene TRBD1, 5 bases. V lost 4 bases to trimming and J lost 3 bases, with 12 bases between them. Germline values: CDR1 SGHRS, CDR2 YFSETQ. The CDR3 extends over 14 amino acids. This chain's CDR3 is CASSPLQGTDTQYF. Here the CDR3 DNA reads TGCGCCAGCAGCCCCCTCCAGGGTACAGATACGCAGTATTTT.